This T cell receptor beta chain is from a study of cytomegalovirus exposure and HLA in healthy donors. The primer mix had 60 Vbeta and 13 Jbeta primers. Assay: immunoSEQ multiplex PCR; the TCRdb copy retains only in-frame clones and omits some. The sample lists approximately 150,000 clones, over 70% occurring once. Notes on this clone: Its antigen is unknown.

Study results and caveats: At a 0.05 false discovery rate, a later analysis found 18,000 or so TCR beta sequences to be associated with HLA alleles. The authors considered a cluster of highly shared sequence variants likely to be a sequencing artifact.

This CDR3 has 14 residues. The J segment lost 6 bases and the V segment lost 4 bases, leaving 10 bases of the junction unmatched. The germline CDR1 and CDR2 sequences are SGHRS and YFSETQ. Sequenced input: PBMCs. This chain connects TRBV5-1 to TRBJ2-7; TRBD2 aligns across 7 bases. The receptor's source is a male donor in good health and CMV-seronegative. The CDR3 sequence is CASSPSGTEGEQYF. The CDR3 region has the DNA TGCGCCAGCAGCCCCAGCGGGACGGAGGGCGAGCAGTACTTC.